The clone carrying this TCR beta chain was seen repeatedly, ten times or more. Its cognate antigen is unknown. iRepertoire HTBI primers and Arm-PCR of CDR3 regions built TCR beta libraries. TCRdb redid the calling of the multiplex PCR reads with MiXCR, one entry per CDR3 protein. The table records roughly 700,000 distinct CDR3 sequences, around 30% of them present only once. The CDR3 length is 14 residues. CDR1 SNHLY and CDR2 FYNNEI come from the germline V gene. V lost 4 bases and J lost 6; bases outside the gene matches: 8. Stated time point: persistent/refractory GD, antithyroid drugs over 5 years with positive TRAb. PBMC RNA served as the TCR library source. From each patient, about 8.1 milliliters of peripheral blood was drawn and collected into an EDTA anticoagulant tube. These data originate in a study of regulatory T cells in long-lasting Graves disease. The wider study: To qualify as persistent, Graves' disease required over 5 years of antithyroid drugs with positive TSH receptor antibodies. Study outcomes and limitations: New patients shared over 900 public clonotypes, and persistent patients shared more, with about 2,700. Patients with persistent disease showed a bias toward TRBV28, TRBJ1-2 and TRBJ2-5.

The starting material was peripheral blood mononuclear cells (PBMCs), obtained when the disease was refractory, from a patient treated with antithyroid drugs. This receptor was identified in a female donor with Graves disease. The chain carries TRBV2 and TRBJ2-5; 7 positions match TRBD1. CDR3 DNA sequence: TGTGCCAGCAGTGTTGACAGGGTGGAGAAGACCCAGTACTTC. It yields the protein CASSVDRVEKTQYF.